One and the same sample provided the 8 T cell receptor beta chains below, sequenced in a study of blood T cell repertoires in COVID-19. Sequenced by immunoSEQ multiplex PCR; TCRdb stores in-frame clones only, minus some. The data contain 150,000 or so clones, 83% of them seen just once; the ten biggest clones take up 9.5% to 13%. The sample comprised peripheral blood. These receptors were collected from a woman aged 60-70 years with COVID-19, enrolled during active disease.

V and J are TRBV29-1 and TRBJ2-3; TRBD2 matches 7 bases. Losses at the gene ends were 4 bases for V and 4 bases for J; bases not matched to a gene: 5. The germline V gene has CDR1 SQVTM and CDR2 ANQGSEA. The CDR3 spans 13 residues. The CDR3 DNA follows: TGCAGCGTTGTTGGACTAGTCCCAGATACGCAGTATTTT. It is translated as CSVVGLVPDTQYF.

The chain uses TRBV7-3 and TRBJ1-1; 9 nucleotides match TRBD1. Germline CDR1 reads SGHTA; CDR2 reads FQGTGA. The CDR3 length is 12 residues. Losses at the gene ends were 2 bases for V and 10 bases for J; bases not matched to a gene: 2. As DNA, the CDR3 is TGTGCCAGCAGCTTAGGGACAGGGCGAGCTTTCTTT. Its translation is CASSLGTGRAFF.

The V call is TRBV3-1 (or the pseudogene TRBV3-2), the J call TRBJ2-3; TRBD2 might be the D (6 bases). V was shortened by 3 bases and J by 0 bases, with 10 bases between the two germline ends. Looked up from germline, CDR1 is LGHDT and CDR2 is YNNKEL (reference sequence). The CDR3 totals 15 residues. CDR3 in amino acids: CASSQGTSSTDTQYF. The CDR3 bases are TGTGCCAGCAGCCAGGGGACTTCTAGCACAGATACGCAGTATTTT.

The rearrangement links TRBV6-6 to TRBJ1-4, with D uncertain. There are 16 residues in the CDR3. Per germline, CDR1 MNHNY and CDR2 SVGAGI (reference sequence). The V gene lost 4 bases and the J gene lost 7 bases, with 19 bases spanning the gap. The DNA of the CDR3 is TGTGCCAGCAGTTCGTCTTCCACCCCTTCGGGTGAAAAACTGTTTTTT. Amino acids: CASSSSSTPSGEKLFF.

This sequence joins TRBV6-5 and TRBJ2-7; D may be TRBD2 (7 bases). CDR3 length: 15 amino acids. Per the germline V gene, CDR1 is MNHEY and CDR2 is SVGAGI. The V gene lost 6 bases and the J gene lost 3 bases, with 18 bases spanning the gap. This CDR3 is CASSVGGAKSYEQYF. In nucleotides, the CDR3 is TGTGCCAGCAGCGTAGGGGGGGCCAAGAGCTACGAGCAGTACTTC.

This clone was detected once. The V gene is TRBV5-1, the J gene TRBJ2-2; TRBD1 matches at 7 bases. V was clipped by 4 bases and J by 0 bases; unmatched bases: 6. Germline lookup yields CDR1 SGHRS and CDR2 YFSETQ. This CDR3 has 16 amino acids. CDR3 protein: CASSLGRGSNTGELFF. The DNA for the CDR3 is TGCGCCAGCAGCCTGGGCAGGGGGTCGAACACCGGGGAGCTGTTTTTT. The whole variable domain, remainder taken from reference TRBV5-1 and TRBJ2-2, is KAGVTQTPRYLIKTRGQQVTLSCSPISGHRSVSWYQQTPGQGLQFLFEYFSETQRNKGNFPGRFSGRQFSNSRSEMNVSTLELGDSALYLCASSLGRGSNTGELFFGEGSRLTVL.

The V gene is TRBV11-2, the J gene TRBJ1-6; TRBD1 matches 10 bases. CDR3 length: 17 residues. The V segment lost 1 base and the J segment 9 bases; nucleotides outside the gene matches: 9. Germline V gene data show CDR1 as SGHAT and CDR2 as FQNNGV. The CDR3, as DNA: TGTGCCAGCAGCTTAGCCGGGACAGGGGCCTATTCTTCACCCCTCCACTTT. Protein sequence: CASSLAGTGAYSSPLHF.

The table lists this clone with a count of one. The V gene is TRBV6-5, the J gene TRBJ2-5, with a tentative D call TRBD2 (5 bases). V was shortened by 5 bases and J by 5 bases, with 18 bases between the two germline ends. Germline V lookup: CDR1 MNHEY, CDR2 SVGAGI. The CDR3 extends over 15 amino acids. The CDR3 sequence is CASSTPKTGGETQYF. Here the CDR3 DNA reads TGTGCCAGCAGTACCCCCAAGACCGGCGGGGAGACCCAGTACTTC.